A single sample is the source of the 13 T cell receptor beta chains below, sequenced in a study of blood T cell repertoires in COVID-19. The method was immunoSEQ multiplex PCR; TCRdb's version includes in-frame clones alone and lacks a portion of them. The sample consists of about 60,000 clones, about 80% of them appearing once. Sequencing input: peripheral blood. Receptors originate from a woman of 80 years or more with acute or convalescent COVID-19.

The CDR3 DNA sequence: TGTGCCAGCAGCTTAGATGGAGGCTCCGAGCAGTACTTC. Protein product: CASSLDGGSEQYF. The J gene is TRBJ2-7, the V gene TRBV7-9; weak D call: TRBD2 (5 bases). The CDR3 length is 13 residues. V was shortened by 1 base and J by 6 bases, with 10 bases between the two germline ends. Germline values: CDR1 SEHNR, CDR2 FQNEAQ (reference sequence).

The genes are TRBV9 and TRBJ2-7; D unclear. Between the trimmed V and J ends, which lost 0 bases and 0 bases, there was a span of 16 bases. CDR1 and CDR2 from the germline V gene are SGDLS and YYNGEE. The CDR3 sequence is 17 residues long. The CDR3 DNA sequence: TGTGCCAGCAGCGTAGTGAGAGGCAGTCCAACCTCCTACGAGCAGTACTTC. Protein: CASSVVRGSPTSYEQYF.

The rearrangement joins TRBV28 to TRBJ1-2, with 7 bases that match TRBD1. This CDR3 is built from 13 residues. Germline-derived CDR1 and CDR2 are MDHEN and SYDVKM. V was pared by 5 bases and J by 5 bases, with 5 bases of the junction left unmatched. CDR3 loop: CASSDDREYGYTF. The DNA of the CDR3 is TGTGCCAGCAGTGACGACAGGGAATATGGCTACACCTTC.

This chain connects TRBV19 to TRBJ1-3, with D perhaps TRBD1 (6 bases). Germline V gene lookup returns CDR1 LNHDA and CDR2 SQIVND (reference sequence). The CDR3 runs to 15 residues. Trimming left V 4 bases short and J 8 bases short, with 18 bases between. CDR3 residues: CASSSKTGAGDTIYF. Here the CDR3 DNA reads TGTGCCAGTAGTAGCAAGACAGGCGCCGGGGACACCATATATTTT.

The genes are TRBV4-3 and TRBJ2-3; D unresolved. V dropped 1 base and J dropped 1 base, with 9 bases sitting between them. This CDR3 contains 15 residues. The germline CDR1 and CDR2 sequences are LGHNA and YSLEER. The CDR3 DNA follows: TGCGCCAGCAGCCAAGCCTCGCAGGGCACAGATACGCAGTATTTT. Protein: CASSQASQGTDTQYF.

This clone has just a few counts. This chain joins TRBV4-1 and TRBJ1-1, with D possibly TRBD1 on 6 matching bases. CDR1 MGHRA and CDR2 YSYEKL come from the germline V gene. The CDR3 is made up of 15 amino acids. The V end lost 2 bases, the J end lost 1 base, and 11 bases lay between the germline ends. The CDR3 DNA reads TGCGCCAGCAGCCAACGGGCAGGGGAGAACACTGAAGCTTTCTTT. It yields the protein CASSQRAGENTEAFF.

This chain links TRBV5-5 with TRBJ2-7; 7 bases are shared with TRBD1. Germline CDR1 is SGHKS and CDR2 is YYEKEE (reference sequence). V lost 4 bases and J lost 2; bases outside the gene matches: 6. The CDR3 spans 14 residues. The CDR3 DNA follows: TGTGCCAGCAGCAAAAGACAGGGACCCTACGAGCAGTACTTC. Its protein is CASSKRQGPYEQYF.

V and J are TRBV11-2 and TRBJ2-3; 11 bases are shared with TRBD2. CDR1 SGHAT and CDR2 FQNNGV come from the germline V gene. Trimming removed 5 bases from V and 7 bases from J; junction bases left unmatched: 14. The CDR3 consists of 17 residues. In DNA, the CDR3 is TGTGCCAGCAGCCCACGTTCAGCCACTAGCGGGGGTAATACGCAGTATTTT. It yields the protein CASSPRSATSGGNTQYF.

The chain recombines TRBV5-1 with TRBJ1-6, with 8 bases that match TRBD1. The CDR3 covers 18 residues. CDR1 and CDR2 from the germline V gene are SGHRS and YFSETQ. The ends lost 4 bases at V and 0 bases at J; junction bases unmatched: 9. The CDR3 reads CASSPGTGRNSYNSPLHF. In DNA form, the CDR3 reads TGCGCCAGCAGCCCCGGGACAGGACGTAACTCCTATAATTCACCCCTCCACTTT.

The rearrangement joins TRBV6-5 to TRBJ2-2; D gene unclear. V was clipped by 6 bases and J by 4 bases, with 9 bases between them. The CDR3 consists of 13 residues. Germline lookup yields CDR1 MNHEY and CDR2 SVGAGI. CDR3 DNA: TGTGCCAGCAGCCTCGACTTCACCGGGGAGCTGTTTTTT. Its protein product is CASSLDFTGELFF.

This clone was found a few times. The CDR3 loop reads CASSASGNLQETQYF. The CDR3 nucleotides read TGCGCCAGCAGTGCTAGCGGGAACCTCCAAGAGACCCAGTACTTC. This chain uses TRBV10-1 with TRBJ2-5, with TRBD2 matching 9 bases. CDR1 WNHNN and CDR2 SYGVQD come from the germline V gene (reference sequence). This CDR3 spans 15 amino acids. V was clipped by 4 bases and J by 1 base; unmatched bases: 4.

The V call is TRBV5-4, the J call TRBJ1-4; 8 bases are a match to TRBD1. CDR3 length: 16 residues. With 4 bases clipped from V and 8 bases from J, the junction kept 13 bases outside the gene matches. CDR1 and CDR2 from the germline V gene are SGHNT and YYREEE (reference sequence). For the CDR3, the DNA is TGTGCCAGCAGCCAGAGAGGACAGGGTCTAGGGGAAAAACTGTTTTTT. This sequence encodes CASSQRGQGLGEKLFF.

The chain's CDR3 is CASSPSSRGDTEAFF. CDR3 in DNA: TGTGCCAGCTCACCATCTTCCAGGGGTGATACTGAAGCTTTCTTT. The rearrangement uses TRBV18 and TRBJ1-1; maybe TRBD1 (6 bases). Looked up from germline, CDR1 is KGHSH and CDR2 is LQKENI. This CDR3 has 15 amino acids. V lost 2 bases, J lost 5 bases, and 15 bases lay in between. Filled out from reference TRBV18 and TRBJ1-1, the complete variable domain reads NAGVMQNPRHLVRRRGQEARLRCSPMKGHSHVYWYRQLPEEGLKFMVYLQKENIIDESGMPKERFSAEFPKEGPSILRIQQVVRGDSAAYFCASSPSSRGDTEAFFGQGTRLTVV.